This TCR beta chain appears in the sequencing data of a study of PD-1 blockade in classical Hodgkin lymphoma. Germline-derived CDR1 and CDR2 are SGHDT and YYEEEE. The V and J ends lost 4 bases and 3 bases respectively, with 20 bases between them. This CDR3 region has 16 residues. This sample's time point: newly diagnosed, previously untreated cHL patient sample. From thawed PBMCs, CD4+ T cells were purified using magnetic negative selection. TCRdb's table, derived via immunoSEQ multiplex PCR, lists solely in-frame clones and lacks some. Here the sample spans fewer than 40,000 clones, about 89% being singletons.

Sequences were obtained from CD4+ T cells from blood. This receptor was taken from a human donor with classical Hodgkin lymphoma. J is TRBJ2-7 and V is TRBV5-6; possible D gene TRBD1, 6 bases. As DNA, the CDR3 is TGTGCCAGCAGCGCAGGGGCGGTTAGCTCCCGCTACGAGCAGTACTTC. This codes for CASSAGAVSSRYEQYF.